This T cell receptor beta chain was identified in a study of blood T cell repertoires in COVID-19. Study details: PBMCs, B-cell-depleted T cells, or T cells provided the cDNA or gDNA that made up the material.

Produced via immunoSEQ multiplex PCR; TCRdb's table is partial and in-frame only. The table has some 23,000 clones, roughly 80% seen once; the top ten hold approximately 61%. The V end lost 5 bases, the J end lost 2 bases, and 13 bases lay between the germline ends. Germline lookup yields CDR1 SGHVS and CDR2 FQNEAQ. The CDR3 totals 15 residues. This clone has only a few counts. The specimen sequenced was peripheral blood. This chain connects TRBV7-8 to TRBJ1-3, with D tentatively TRBD1 (6 bases). This receptor was taken from an elderly woman with acute or convalescent COVID-19. CDR3 loop: CASSLDRTTGNTIYF. In DNA form, the CDR3 reads TGTGCCAGCAGCCTCGACAGGACGACTGGAAACACCATATATTTT.